This TCR beta chain was profiled in a study of technical replicates of blood from several donors. Some clones are missing from TCRdb's copy, which holds only in-frame ones; the method was immunoSEQ multiplex PCR. In the table there are roughly 80,000 clones, approximately 94% of which are singletons. The germline CDR1 and CDR2 sequences are MNHNY and SVGAGI (reference sequence). The junction had 7 bases not matched to a gene; V was cut back by 5 bases and J by 3 bases. This CDR3 contains 16 residues. Sequencing used T cells isolated from PBMCs. The receptor was derived from a human donor in good health. The chain is built from TRBV6-6 and TRBJ2-6, with TRBD1 matching over 7 bases. CDR3 coding DNA: TGTGCCAGCAGTCAGAAAGGGGGCGGTGGGGCCAACGTCCTGACTTTC. As protein: CASSQKGGGGANVLTF.